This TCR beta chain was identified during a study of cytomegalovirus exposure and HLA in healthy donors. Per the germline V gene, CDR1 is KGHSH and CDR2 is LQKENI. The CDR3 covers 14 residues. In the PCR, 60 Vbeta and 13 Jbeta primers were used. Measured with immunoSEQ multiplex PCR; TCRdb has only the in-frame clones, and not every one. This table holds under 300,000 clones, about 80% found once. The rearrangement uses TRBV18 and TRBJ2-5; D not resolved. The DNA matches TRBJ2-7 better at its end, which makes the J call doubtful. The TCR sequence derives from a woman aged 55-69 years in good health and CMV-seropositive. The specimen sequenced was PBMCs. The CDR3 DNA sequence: TGTGCCAGCTCACCCGCGGTAGGCGCCTACGAGCAGTACTTC. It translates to CASSPAVGAYEQYF.